The T cell receptor (beta chain) under discussion was sequenced for a study of shared clonotypes between healthy human individuals. Across the study: There were three CD4 naive, three CD4 memory, two CD8 naive and one CD8 memory plates per donor.

Some clones are missing from TCRdb's copy, which holds only in-frame ones; the method was immunoSEQ multiplex PCR. The sample comprises about 670,000 clones, around 72% of which are singletons, and under 2% rests with the top ten. The investigators split CD4+ cells into a CD45RA+ naive subset and a CD45RA-negative memory subset. The CDR3 is 13 residues long. V dropped 8 bases and J dropped 10 bases, with 18 bases sitting between them. From germline, CDR1 is MDHEN and CDR2 SYDVKM. The specimen was memory CD4+ T cells sorted from blood. Subset meaning: CD45RA-negative fraction. V is TRBV28 and J is TRBJ2-1; TRBD1 is a possible D gene (5 bases). This clonotype was sampled from a woman aged 25 to 39 in good health. The CDR3 sequence is CASGRQWGYEQFF. The CDR3 DNA is TGTGCCAGCGGGCGACAGTGGGGTTACGAGCAGTTCTTC.